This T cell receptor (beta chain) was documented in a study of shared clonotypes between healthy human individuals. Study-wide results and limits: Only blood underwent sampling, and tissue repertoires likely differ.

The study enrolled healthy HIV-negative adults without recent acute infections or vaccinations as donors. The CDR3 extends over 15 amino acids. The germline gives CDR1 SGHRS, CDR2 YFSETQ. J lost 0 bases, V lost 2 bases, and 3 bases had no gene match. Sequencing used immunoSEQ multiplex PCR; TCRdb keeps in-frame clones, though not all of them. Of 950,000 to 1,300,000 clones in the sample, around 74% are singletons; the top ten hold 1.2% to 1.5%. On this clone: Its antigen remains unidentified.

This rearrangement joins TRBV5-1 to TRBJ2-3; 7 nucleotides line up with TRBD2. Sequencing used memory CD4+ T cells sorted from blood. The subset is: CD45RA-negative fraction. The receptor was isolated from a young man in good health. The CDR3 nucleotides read TGCGCCAGCAGCTTACGCGGGGGAAGCACAGATACGCAGTATTTT. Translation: CASSLRGGSTDTQYF.